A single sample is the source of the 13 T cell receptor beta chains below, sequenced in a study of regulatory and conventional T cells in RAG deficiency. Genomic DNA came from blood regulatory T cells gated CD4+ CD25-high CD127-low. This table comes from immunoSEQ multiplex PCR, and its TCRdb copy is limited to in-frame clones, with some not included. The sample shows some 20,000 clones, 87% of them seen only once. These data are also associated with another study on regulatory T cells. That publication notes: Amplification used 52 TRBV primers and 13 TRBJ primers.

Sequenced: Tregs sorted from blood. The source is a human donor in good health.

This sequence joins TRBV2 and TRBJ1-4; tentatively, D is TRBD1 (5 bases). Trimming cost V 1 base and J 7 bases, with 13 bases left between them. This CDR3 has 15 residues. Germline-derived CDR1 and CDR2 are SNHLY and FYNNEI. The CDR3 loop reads CASSEGGANGEKLFF. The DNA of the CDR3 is TGTGCCAGCAGTGAAGGAGGGGCTAACGGTGAAAAACTGTTTTTT.

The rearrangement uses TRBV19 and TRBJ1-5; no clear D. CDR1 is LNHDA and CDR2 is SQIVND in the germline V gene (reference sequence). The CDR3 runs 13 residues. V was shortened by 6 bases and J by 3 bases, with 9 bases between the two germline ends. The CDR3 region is CASRHIDNQPQHF. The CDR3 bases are TGTGCCAGTAGACACATCGACAATCAGCCCCAGCATTTT. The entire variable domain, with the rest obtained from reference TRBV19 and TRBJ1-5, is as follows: DGGITQSPKYLFRKEGQNVTLSCEQNLNHDAMYWYRQDPGQGLRLIYYSQIVNDFQKGDIAEGYSVSREKKESFPLTVTSAQKNPTAFYLCASRHIDNQPQHFGDGTRLSIL.

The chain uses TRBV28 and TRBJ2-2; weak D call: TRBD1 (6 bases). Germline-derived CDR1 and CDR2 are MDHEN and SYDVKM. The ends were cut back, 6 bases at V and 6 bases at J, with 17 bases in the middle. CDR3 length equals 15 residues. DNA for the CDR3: TGTGCCAGCAGGGCCAGCGTGGGGGCATCCGGGGAGCTGTTTTTT. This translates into CASRASVGASGELFF.

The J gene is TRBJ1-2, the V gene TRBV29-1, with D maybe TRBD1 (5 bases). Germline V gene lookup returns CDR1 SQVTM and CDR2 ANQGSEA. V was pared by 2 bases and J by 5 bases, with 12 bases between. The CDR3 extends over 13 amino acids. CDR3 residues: CSVEPTPGYGYTF. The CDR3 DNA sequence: TGCAGCGTTGAACCAACCCCAGGGTATGGCTACACCTTC.

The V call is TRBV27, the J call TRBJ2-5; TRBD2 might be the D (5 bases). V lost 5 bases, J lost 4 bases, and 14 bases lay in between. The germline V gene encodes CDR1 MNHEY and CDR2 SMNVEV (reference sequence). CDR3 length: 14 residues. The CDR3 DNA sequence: TGTGCCAGCAGTCTCCACCGGCTAGCAGAGACCCAGTACTTC. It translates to CASSLHRLAETQYF.

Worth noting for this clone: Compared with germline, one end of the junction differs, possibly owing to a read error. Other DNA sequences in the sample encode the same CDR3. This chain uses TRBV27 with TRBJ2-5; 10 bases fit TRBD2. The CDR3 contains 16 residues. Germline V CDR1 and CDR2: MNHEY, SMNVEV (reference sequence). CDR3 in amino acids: CASSLGVAGGQETQYF. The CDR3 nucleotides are TGCGCCAGCAGTTTAGGGGTAGCGGGGGGCCAAGAGACCCAGTACTTC.

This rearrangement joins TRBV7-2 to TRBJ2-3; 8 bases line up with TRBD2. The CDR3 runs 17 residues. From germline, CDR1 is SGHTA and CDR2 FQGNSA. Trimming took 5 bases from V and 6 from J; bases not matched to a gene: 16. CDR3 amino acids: CASSRQSGSGVGDTQYF. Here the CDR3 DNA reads TGTGCCAGCAGCCGACAGTCCGGTAGCGGGGTAGGCGATACGCAGTATTTT.

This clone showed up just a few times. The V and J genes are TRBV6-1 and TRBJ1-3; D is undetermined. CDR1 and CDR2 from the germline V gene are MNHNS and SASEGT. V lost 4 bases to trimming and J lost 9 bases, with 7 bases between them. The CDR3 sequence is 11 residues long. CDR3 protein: CASSAPGTIYF. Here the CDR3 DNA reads TGTGCCAGCAGTGCCCCCGGCACCATATATTTT.

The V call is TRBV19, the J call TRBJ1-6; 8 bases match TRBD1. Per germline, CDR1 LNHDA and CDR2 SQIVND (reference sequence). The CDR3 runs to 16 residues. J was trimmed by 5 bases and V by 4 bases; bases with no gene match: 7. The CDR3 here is CASSTRGTGNNSPLHF. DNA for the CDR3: TGTGCCAGTAGTACTAGAGGGACAGGAAATAATTCACCCCTCCACTTT.

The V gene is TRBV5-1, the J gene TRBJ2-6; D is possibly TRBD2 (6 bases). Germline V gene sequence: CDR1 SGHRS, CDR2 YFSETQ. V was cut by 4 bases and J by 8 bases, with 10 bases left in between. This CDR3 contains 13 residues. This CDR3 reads CASSRAGTNVLTF. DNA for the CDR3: TGCGCCAGCAGCCGAGCGGGTACCAACGTCCTGACTTTC.

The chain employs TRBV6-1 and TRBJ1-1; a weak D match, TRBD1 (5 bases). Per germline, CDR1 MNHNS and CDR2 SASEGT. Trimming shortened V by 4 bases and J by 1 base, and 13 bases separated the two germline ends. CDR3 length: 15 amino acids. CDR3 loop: CASSVWGSGNTEAFF. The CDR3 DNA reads TGTGCCAGCAGTGTATGGGGGTCGGGGAACACTGAAGCTTTCTTT.

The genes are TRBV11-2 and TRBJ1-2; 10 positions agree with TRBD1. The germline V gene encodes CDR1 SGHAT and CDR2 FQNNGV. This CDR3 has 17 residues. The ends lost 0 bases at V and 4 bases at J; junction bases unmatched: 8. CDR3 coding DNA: TGTGCCAGCAGCTTAGATCGAGGGGGACAGGGGCCCTATGGCTACACCTTC. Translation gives CASSLDRGGQGPYGYTF.

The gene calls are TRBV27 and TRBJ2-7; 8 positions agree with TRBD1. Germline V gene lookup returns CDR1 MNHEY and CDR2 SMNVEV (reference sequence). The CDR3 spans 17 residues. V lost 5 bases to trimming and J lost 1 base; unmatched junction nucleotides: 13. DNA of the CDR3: TGTGCCAGCAGTCCTCTACCCGGGACAGGCCTGTCCTACGAGCAGTACTTC. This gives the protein CASSPLPGTGLSYEQYF.